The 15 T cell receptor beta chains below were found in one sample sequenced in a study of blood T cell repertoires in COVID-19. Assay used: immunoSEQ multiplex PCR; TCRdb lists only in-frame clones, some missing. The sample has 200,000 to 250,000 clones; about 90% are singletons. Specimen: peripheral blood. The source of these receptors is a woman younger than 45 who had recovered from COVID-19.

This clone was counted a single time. CDR3 protein: CASKQTSGGEEQYF. The CDR3, as DNA: TGTGCCAGCAAACAAACTAGCGGGGGAGAAGAGCAGTACTTC. The chain has TRBV3-1 (or the pseudogene TRBV3-2) and TRBJ2-7; 11 bases align to TRBD2. J gave up 7 bases and V 7 bases, and 9 bases lay outside the gene matches. There are 14 residues in the CDR3. CDR1 LGHDT and CDR2 YNNKEL come from the germline V gene (reference sequence).

CDR3 loop: CASSSGLAGEETQYF. Here the CDR3 DNA reads TGCGCCAGCAGCTCGGGACTAGCGGGAGAAGAGACCCAGTACTTC. The J gene is TRBJ2-5, the V gene TRBV5-1; the match to TRBD2 covers 14 bases. The CDR3 contains 15 residues. The germline V gene encodes CDR1 SGHRS and CDR2 YFSETQ. The V gene end was trimmed by 3 bases and the J gene end by 3 bases; junction bases not matched to a gene: 1.

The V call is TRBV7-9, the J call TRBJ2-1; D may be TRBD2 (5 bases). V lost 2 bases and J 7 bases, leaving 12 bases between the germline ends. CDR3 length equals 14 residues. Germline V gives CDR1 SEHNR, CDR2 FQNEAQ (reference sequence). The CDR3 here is CASSLRELGNEQFF. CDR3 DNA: TGTGCCAGCAGCTTACGGGAATTAGGGAATGAGCAGTTCTTC.

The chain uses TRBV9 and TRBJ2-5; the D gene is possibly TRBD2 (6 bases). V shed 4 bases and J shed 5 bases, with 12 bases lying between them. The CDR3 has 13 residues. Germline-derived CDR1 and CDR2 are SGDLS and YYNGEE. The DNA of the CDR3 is TGTGCCAGCAGCCCCAGTGGGGGGGAGACCCAGTACTTC. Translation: CASSPSGGETQYF.

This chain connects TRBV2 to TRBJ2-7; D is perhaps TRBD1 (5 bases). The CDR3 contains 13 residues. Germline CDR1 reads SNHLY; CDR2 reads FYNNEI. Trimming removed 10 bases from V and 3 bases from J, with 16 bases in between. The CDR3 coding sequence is TGTGCCAAAGCGACAGAGAAGGACTACGAGCAGTACTTC. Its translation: CAKATEKDYEQYF.

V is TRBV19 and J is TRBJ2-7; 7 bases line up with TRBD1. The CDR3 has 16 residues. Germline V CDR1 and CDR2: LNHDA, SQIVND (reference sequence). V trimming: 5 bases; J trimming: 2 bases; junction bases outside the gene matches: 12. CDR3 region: CASSSLGQRSTYEQYF. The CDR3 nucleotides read TGTGCCAGTAGTTCCCTGGGACAGCGCAGTACCTACGAGCAGTACTTC.

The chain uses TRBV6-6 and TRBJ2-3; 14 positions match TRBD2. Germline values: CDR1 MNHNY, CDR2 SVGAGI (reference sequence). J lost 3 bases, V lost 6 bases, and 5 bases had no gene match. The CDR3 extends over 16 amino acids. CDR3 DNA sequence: TGTGCCAGCAGCCAGGGACTAGCGGGGGCAACAGATACGCAGTATTTT. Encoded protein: CASSQGLAGATDTQYF.

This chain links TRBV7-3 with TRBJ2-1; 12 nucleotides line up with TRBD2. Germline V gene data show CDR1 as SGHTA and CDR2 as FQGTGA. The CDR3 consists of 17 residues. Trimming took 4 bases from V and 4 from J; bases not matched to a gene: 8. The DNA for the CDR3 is TGTGCCAGCAGCTCCCTAGCGGGGGGGCCGAAATACAATGAGCAGTTCTTC. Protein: CASSSLAGGPKYNEQFF.

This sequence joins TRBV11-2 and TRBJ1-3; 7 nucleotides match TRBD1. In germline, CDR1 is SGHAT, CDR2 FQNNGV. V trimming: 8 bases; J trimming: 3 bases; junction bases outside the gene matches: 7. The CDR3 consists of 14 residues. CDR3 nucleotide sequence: TGTGCCAGCGGAGCGACAGGGCTTGGAAACACCATATATTTT. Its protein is CASGATGLGNTIYF.

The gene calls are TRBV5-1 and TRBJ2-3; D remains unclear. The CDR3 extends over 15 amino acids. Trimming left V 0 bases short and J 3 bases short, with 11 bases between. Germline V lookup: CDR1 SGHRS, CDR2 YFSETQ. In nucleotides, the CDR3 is TGCGCCAGCAGCTTGGTGTCGACCGGGACAGATACGCAGTATTTT. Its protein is CASSLVSTGTDTQYF. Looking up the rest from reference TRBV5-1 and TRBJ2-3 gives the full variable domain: KAGVTQTPRYLIKTRGQQVTLSCSPISGHRSVSWYQQTPGQGLQFLFEYFSETQRNKGNFPGRFSGRQFSNSRSEMNVSTLELGDSALYLCASSLVSTGTDTQYFGPGTRLTVL.

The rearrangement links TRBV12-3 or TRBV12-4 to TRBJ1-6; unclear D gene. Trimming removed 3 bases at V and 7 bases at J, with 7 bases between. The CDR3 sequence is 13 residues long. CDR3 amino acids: CASSLFQNSPLHF. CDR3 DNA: TGTGCCAGCAGTTTGTTTCAGAATTCACCCCTCCACTTT.

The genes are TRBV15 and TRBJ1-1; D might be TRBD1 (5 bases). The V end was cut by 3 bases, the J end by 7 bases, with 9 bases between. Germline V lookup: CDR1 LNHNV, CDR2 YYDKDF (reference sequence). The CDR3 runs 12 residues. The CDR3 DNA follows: TGTGCCACCAGCAGTGTCAGGGATGAAGCTTTCTTT. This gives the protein CATSSVRDEAFF.

This chain's CDR3 is CASSLDTGGLAGKETQYF. Here the CDR3 DNA reads TGTGCCAGCAGCTTGGATACAGGGGGACTAGCGGGGAAAGAGACCCAGTACTTC. The rearrangement links TRBV5-5 to TRBJ2-5; 13 bases line up with TRBD2. This CDR3 region has 18 residues. The V gene's germline CDR1 is SGHKS and CDR2 YYEKEE (reference sequence). The J segment lost 3 bases and the V segment lost 0 bases, leaving 8 bases of the junction unmatched.

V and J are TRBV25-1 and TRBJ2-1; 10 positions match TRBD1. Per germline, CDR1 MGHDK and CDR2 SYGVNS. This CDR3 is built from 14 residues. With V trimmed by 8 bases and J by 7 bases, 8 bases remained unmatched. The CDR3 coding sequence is TGTGCCAGCCAGGGACAGGGGAATTTAAATGAGCAGTTCTTC. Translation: CASQGQGNLNEQFF.

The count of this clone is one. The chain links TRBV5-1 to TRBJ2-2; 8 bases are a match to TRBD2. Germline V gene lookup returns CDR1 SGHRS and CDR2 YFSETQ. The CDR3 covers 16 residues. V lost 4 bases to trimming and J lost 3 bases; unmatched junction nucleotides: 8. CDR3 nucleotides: TGCGCCAGCAGCCTCGGGAGGGCTGGGGACACCGGGGAGCTGTTTTTT. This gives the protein CASSLGRAGDTGELFF.